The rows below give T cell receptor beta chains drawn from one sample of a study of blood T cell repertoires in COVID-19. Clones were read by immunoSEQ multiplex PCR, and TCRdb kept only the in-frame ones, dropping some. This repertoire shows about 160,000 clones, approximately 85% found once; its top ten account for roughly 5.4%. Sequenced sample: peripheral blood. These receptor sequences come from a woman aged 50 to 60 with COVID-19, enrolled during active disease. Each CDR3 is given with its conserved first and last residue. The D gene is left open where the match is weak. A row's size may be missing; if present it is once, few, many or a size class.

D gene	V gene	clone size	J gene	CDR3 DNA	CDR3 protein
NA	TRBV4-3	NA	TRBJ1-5	TGCGCCAGCAGCCCAGTGGGGGCCCAGGGCAATCAGCCCCAGCATTTT	CASSPVGAQGNQPQHF
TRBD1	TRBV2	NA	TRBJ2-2	TGTGCCAGTTCCGGGACAGGGTCGTCCGGGGAGCTGTTTTTT	CASSGTGSSGELFF
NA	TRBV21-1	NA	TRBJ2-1	TGTGCCAGCAGCAAAGCGAGGACAGGGGGCTCGAATGAGCAGTTCTTC	CASSKARTGGSNEQFF
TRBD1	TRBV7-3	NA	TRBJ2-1	TGTGCCAGCAGCTTAACCGCTATGCAGGGGGCGTACAATGAGCAGTTCTTC	CASSLTAMQGAYNEQFF
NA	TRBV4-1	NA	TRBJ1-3	TGCGCCAGCAGCCTGGAGGGCAGGTCTGGAAACACCATATATTTT	CASSLEGRSGNTIYF
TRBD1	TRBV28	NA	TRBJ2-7	TGTGCCAGCAGCCTGACAGGGTACTACGAGCAGTACTTC	CASSLTGYYEQYF
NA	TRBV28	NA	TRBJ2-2	TGTGCCAGCAGTTTGTTAGCCGGGGAGCTGTTTTTT	CASSLLAGELFF
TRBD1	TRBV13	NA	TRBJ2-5	TGTGCCAGCAGCCCTACCCCGGACAGGGCAGAGACCCAGTACTTC	CASSPTPDRAETQYF
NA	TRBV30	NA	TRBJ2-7	TGTGCCTGGAGAAGTCACAGGAACCCCTACGAGCAGTACTTC	CAWRSHRNPYEQYF
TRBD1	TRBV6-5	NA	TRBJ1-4	TGTGCCAGCAAACAGGGGAGCCCAACTAATGAAAAACTGTTTTTT	CASKQGSPTNEKLFF
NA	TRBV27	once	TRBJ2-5	TGTGCCAGCAGTTTATCGGCAAGGGGTGGTGGAGAGACCCAGTACTTC	CASSLSARGGGETQYF
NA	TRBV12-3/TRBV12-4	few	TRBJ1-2	TGTGCCAGCACGGGTCCTAACTATGGCTACACCTTC	CASTGPNYGYTF
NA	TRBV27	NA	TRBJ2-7	TGTGCCAGCAGTATTATCCAGGCCCCCTCCTACGAGCAGTACTTC	CASSIIQAPSYEQYF
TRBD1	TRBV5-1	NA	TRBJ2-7	TGCGCCAGCAGCGTATCCGGGACAGAGTCCTACGAGCAGTACTTC	CASSVSGTESYEQYF
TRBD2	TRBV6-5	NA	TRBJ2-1	TGTGCCAGCAGCCGGGGGGACTCCTACAATGAGCAGTTCTTC	CASSRGDSYNEQFF
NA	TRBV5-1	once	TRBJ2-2	TGCGCCAGCAGCTTACGAGACAGCCGAACCGGGGAGCTGTTTTTT	CASSLRDSRTGELFF
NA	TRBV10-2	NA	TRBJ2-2	TGCGCCAGCAGGGCACAGGGTACGGACACCGGGGAGCTGTTTTTT	CASRAQGTDTGELFF
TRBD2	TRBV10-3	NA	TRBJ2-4	TGTGCCATCAGTGAGTCTGGGGGGGTCATTCAGTACTTC	CAISESGGVIQYF
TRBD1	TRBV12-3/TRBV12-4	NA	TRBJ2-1	TGTGCCAGCAGGACAGGGGTCTACAATGAGCAGTTCTTC	CASRTGVYNEQFF
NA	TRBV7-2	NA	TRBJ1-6	TGTGCCAGCAGCTTAAACGAGGGATCACCCCTCCACTTT	CASSLNEGSPLHF
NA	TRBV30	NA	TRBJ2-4	TGTGCCTGGAGTCCTGGGGGGTTAAACATTCAGTACTTC	CAWSPGGLNIQYF
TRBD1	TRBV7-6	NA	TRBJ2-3	TGTGCCAGCAGCCGACAGGGGGGTACAGATACGCAGTATTTT	CASSRQGGTDTQYF
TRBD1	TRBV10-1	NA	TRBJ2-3	TGCGCCAGCAGCGGAGGGGACAGGGGGCTGACAGATACGCAGTATTTT	CASSGGDRGLTDTQYF
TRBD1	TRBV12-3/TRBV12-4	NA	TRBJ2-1	TGTGCCAGCAGACAGGGGGCGACGGATGAGCAGTTCTTC	CASRQGATDEQFF
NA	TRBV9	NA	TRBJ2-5	TGTGCCAGCAGCGTAGGAGGAGGAGTCCTAGGAGAGACCCAGTACTTC	CASSVGGGVLGETQYF
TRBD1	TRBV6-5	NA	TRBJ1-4	TGTGCCAGCAGTTACTCCACGGGACAGGGAGAAAAACTGTTTTTT	CASSYSTGQGEKLFF
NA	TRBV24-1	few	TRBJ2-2	TGTGCCACCAGTGACCCGACAGGGAACACCGGGGAGCTGTTTTTT	CATSDPTGNTGELFF
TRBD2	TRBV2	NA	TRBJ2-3	TGTGCCAGCAGTGGGGGGACTAGAGATACGCAGTATTTT	CASSGGTRDTQYF
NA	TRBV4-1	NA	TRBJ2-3	TGCGCCAGCAGCCTAATGGGCCTGAGCACAGATACGCAGTATTTT	CASSLMGLSTDTQYF
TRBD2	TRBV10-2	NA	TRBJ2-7	TGCGCCAGCAGTGAGGTCAACGGACTAGCAGCCTACGAGCAGTACTTC	CASSEVNGLAAYEQYF
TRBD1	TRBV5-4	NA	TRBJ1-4	TGTGCCAGCAGCCGACAGGGAAATGAAAAACTGTTTTTT	CASSRQGNEKLFF
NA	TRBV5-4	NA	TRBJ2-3	TGTGCCAGCAGCTTGGAAAAGGGAGGCACAGATACGCAGTATTTT	CASSLEKGGTDTQYF
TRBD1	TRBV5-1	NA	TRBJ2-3	TGCGCCAGCAGCCCTACCAAGACAGGGACCACAGATACGCAGTATTTT	CASSPTKTGTTDTQYF
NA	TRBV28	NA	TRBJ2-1	TGTGCCAGCAGTTTAGGCGGAAGTGCGTACAATGAGCAGTTCTTC	CASSLGGSAYNEQFF
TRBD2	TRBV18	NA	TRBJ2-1	TGTGCCAGCTCAGACGGGACTAGCGGGGGGTACAATGAGCAGTTCTTC	CASSDGTSGGYNEQFF
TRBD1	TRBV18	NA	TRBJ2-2	TGTGCCAGCTCACCAATAGGGACAGGGGACACCGGGGAGCTGTTTTTT	CASSPIGTGDTGELFF
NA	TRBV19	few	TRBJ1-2	TGTGCCAGTAGTACCTTGGGTTTGACAGCCCATTTCTATGGCTACACCTTC	CASSTLGLTAHFYGYTF